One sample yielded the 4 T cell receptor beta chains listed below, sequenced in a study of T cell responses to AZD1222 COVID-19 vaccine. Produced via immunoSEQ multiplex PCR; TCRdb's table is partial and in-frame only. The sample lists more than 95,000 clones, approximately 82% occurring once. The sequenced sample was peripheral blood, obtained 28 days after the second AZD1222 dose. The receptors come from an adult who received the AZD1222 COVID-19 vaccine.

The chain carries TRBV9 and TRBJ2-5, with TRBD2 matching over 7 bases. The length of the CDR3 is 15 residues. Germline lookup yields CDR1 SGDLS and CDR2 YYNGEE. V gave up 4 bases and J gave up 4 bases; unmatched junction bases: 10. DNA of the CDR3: TGTGCCAGCAGCTCACTAGCGACAGTATTAGAGACCCAGTACTTC. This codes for CASSSLATVLETQYF.

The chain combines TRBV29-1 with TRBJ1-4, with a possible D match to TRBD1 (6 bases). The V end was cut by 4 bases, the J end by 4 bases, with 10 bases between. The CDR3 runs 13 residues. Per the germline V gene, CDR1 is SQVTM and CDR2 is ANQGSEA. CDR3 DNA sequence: TGCAGCGTTGTTTCACAGGGTAATGAAAAACTGTTTTTT. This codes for CSVVSQGNEKLFF.

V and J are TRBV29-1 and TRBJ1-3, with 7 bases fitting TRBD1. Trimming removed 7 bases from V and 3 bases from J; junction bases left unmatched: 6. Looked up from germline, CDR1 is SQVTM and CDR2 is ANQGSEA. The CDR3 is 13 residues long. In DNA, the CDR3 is TGCAGCGCCGGGACAGAAGTTGGAAACACCATATATTTT. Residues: CSAGTEVGNTIYF.

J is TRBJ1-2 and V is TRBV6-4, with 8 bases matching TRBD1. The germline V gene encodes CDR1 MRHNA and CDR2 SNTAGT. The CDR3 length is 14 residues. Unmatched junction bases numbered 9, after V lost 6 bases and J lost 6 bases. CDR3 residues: CASSGTGGTNGYTF. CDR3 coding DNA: TGTGCCAGCAGCGGAACAGGGGGGACTAATGGCTACACCTTC.